Below, 3 T cell receptor beta chains from the same sample are listed, as sequenced in a study of shared clonotypes between healthy human individuals. The repertoire was sequenced with immunoSEQ multiplex PCR; TCRdb's copy has only in-frame clones and lacks some. The top ten clones hold roughly 0.36% of a sample with approximately 2.1 million clones, just over 90% of them seen once. The sequencing input was naive CD4+ T cells from PBMCs. This sample's subset: CD45RA+ positively selected. The receptor set was obtained from a man aged 18 to 29 in good health. Some clones in this sample may be carry-over from other donors' samples.

The chain joins TRBV5-1 to TRBJ2-1, with 8 bases aligning to TRBD2. The V gene's germline CDR1 is SGHRS and CDR2 YFSETQ. The CDR3 covers 15 residues. Unmatched junction bases numbered 12, after V lost 4 bases and J lost 9 bases. The CDR3 spells CASSPTSGAPLEQFF. DNA for the CDR3: TGCGCCAGCAGCCCAACTAGCGGAGCCCCCCTTGAGCAGTTCTTC.

Concerning this clone itself: The sample carries other DNA sequences with the same CDR3. This CDR3 is CSVGPGQGYEQYF. In DNA form, the CDR3 reads TGCAGCGTAGGACCAGGACAGGGCTACGAGCAGTACTTC. The V call is TRBV29-1, the J call TRBJ2-7; 8 bases line up with TRBD1. Germline values: CDR1 SQVTM, CDR2 ANQGSEA. V lost 6 bases to trimming and J lost 3 bases; unmatched junction nucleotides: 7. CDR3 length equals 13 residues.

This chain connects TRBV2 to TRBJ2-7, with 8 bases identical to TRBD1. This CDR3 comprises 15 residues. V shed 5 bases and J 3 bases; nucleotides not matched to a gene: 9. Germline-derived CDR1 and CDR2 are SNHLY and FYNNEI. The CDR3 loop reads CASSYGQGNLYEQYF. CDR3 bases: TGTGCCAGCAGTTACGGACAGGGAAACCTCTACGAGCAGTACTTC.